Listed here are 3 T cell receptor beta chains from one sample, sequenced in a study of blood T cell repertoires in COVID-19. Here immunoSEQ multiplex PCR was the method, and the copy in TCRdb shows in-frame clones only, minus some. The sample has some 130,000 clones; approximately 90% are singletons. Material: peripheral blood. These receptors all stem from a man aged 50 to 60 with active or convalescent COVID-19.

The chain couples TRBV24-1 to TRBJ2-5, with TRBD2 identical over 10 bases. The V gene's germline CDR1 is KGHDR and CDR2 SFDVKD. The CDR3 extends over 16 amino acids. The junction had 10 bases not matched to a gene; V was cut back by 5 bases and J by 5 bases. The CDR3 nucleotides read TGTGCCACCAGTGCCGTAGCGGGAGGCCCTCAGGAGACCCAGTACTTC. This sequence encodes CATSAVAGGPQETQYF.

The gene calls are TRBV30 and TRBJ1-5; D is possibly TRBD1 (6 bases). Germline CDR1 is GTSNPN and CDR2 is SVGIG (reference sequence). Trimming shortened V by 4 bases and J by 4 bases, and 14 bases separated the two germline ends. The CDR3 has 14 residues. The CDR3 nucleotides read TGTGCCTGGACGGCAGGACAGAGGAATCAGCCCCAGCATTTT. Translation gives CAWTAGQRNQPQHF.

This clone was detected a few times. The J gene is TRBJ1-5, the V gene TRBV10-3, with 7 bases fitting TRBD1. Germline CDR1 is ENHRY and CDR2 is SYGVKD. J was trimmed by 6 bases and V by 2 bases; bases with no gene match: 4. CDR3 length equals 14 residues. CDR3 loop: CAISEDRVGQPQHF. Written as DNA, the CDR3 is TGTGCCATCAGTGAGGACAGGGTGGGTCAGCCCCAGCATTTT.